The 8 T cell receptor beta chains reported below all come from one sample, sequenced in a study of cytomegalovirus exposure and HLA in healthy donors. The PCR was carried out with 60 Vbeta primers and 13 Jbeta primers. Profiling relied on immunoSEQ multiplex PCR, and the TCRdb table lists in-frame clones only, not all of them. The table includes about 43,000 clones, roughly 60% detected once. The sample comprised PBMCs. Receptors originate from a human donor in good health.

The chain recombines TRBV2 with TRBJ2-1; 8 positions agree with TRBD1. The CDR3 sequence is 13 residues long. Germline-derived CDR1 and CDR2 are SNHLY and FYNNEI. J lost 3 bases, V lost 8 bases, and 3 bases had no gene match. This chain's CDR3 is CASGQGYYNEQFF. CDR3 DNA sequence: TGTGCCAGCGGACAGGGCTACTACAATGAGCAGTTCTTC.

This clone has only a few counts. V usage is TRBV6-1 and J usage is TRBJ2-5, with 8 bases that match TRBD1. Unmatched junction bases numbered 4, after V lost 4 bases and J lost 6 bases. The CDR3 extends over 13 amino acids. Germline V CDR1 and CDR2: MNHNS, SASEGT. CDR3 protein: CASSAGQVKTQYF. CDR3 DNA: TGTGCCAGCAGTGCGGGACAGGTAAAGACCCAGTACTTC.

The CDR3 loop reads CASSRSGEGGYTF. In DNA, the CDR3 is TGTGCCAGCAGCAGGAGCGGGGAAGGGGGCTACACCTTC. The chain links TRBV6-5 to TRBJ1-2; the D is unclear. CDR1 and CDR2 from the germline V gene are MNHEY and SVGAGI. V was shortened by 6 bases and J by 8 bases, with 16 bases between the two germline ends. The CDR3 has 13 amino acids.

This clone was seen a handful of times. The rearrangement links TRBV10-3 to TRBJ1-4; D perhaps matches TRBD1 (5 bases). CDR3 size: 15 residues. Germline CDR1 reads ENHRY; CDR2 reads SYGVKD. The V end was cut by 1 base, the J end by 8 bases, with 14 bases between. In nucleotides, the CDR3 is TGTGCCATCAGTGAGTTTCAGGACACCGGCGAAAAACTGTTTTTT. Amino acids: CAISEFQDTGEKLFF.

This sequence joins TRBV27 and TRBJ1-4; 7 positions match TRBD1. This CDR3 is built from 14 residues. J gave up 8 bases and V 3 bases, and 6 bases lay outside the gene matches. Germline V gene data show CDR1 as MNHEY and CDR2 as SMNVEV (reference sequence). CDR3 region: CASSLNRGGEKLFF. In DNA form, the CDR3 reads TGTGCCAGCAGTTTGAACAGGGGAGGAGAAAAACTGTTTTTT.

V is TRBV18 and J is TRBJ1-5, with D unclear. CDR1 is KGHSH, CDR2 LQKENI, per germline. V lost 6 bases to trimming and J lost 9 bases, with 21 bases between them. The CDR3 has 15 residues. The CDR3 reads CASSSEGNRLGPQHF. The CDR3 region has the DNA TGTGCCAGCTCCTCAGAGGGCAATCGTTTGGGGCCCCAGCATTTT.

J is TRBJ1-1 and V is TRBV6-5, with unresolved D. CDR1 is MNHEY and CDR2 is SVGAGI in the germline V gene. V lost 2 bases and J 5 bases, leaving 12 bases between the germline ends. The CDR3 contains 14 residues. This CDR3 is CASSYRRRGTEAFF. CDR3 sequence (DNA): TGTGCCAGCAGTTACAGACGAAGAGGGACTGAAGCTTTCTTT.

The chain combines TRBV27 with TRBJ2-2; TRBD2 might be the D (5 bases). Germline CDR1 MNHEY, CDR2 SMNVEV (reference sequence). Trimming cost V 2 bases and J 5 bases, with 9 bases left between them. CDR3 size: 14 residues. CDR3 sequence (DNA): TGTGCCAGCAGTTTAATTCGGGGTACCGGGGAGCTGTTTTTT. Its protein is CASSLIRGTGELFF.